This T cell receptor (beta chain) emerged from a study of circulating tumor DNA in untreated peripheral T-cell lymphoma. This tumor tissue came from a pretreatment baseline collection. V was trimmed by 1 base and J by 4 bases, leaving 8 bases between them. The CDR3 loop spans 15 amino acids. CDR1 MDHEN and CDR2 SYDVKM come from the germline V gene. Study-wide findings and caveats: Tumor-specific clonotypes were found in roughly 75% of patients.

On this clone: The antigen is unknown.

The method was immunoSEQ multiplex PCR; TCRdb's version includes in-frame clones alone and lacks a portion of them. This table has around 10,000 clones, approximately 72% appearing once. This sequence was found in a human donor with peripheral T-cell lymphoma. This chain uses TRBV28 with TRBJ2-6; D is unclear. Sequencing used tumor tissue. The chain's CDR3 is CASSLLGTGANVLTF. CDR3 DNA: TGTGCCAGCAGTTTATTGGGAACGGGGGCCAACGTCCTGACTTTC.